One sample yielded the 5 T cell receptor beta chains listed below, sequenced in a study of beta chain features in type 1 diabetes. The investigators reverse transcribed all of the isolated RNA, so they sequenced expressed TCRB transcripts. The protocol was immunoSEQ multiplex PCR, while the TCRdb copy is restricted to in-frame clones and leaves out a portion. The sample has 150,000 to 200,000 clones; less than 9.5% are singletons. Material for sequencing was central memory CD4+ T cells from blood. These receptors came from a woman in her late teens or twenties in good health.

This chain uses TRBV6-5 with TRBJ2-3, with D possibly being TRBD1 (6 bases). The CDR3 runs to 14 residues. Germline V gene data show CDR1 as MNHEY and CDR2 as SVGAGI. With 8 bases removed from V and 2 bases from J, the gap between germline ends came to 14 bases. The CDR3 DNA follows: TGTGCCAGCGAAAGAGGGGGACACACAGATACGCAGTATTTT. Its translation is CASERGGHTDTQYF.

The table lists this clone with many counts. The chain recombines TRBV5-4 with TRBJ2-4; perhaps TRBD1 as D (6 bases). The V and J ends lost 2 bases and 1 base respectively, with 7 bases between them. CDR1 and CDR2 from the germline V gene are SGHNT and YYREEE (reference sequence). The CDR3 spans 14 residues. CDR3 DNA: TGTGCCAGCAGCTTTCAGGGGGCCAAAAACATTCAGTACTTC. Residues: CASSFQGAKNIQYF.

Only a few counts were recorded for this clone. The rearrangement joins TRBV7-8 to TRBJ1-5, with D possibly being TRBD1 (5 bases). Germline V CDR1 and CDR2: SGHVS, FQNEAQ. The CDR3 extends over 15 amino acids. V shed 0 bases and J shed 3 bases, with 9 bases lying between them. The CDR3 DNA sequence: TGTGCCAGCAGCTTAGCGGAGGGACCCAATCAGCCCCAGCATTTT. It codes for CASSLAEGPNQPQHF.

V usage is TRBV4-3 and J usage is TRBJ2-2, with TRBD2 matching over 8 bases. Trimming took 0 bases from V and 0 from J; bases not matched to a gene: 3. Germline-derived CDR1 and CDR2 are LGHNA and YSLEER. The length of the CDR3 is 17 residues. CDR3 protein: CASSQEPGGSNTGELFF. The CDR3, as DNA: TGCGCCAGCAGCCAAGAACCGGGGGGGTCGAACACCGGGGAGCTGTTTTTT.

The chain employs TRBV4-1 and TRBJ1-1; TRBD1 is a possible D gene (5 bases). V lost 4 bases, J lost 1 base, and 13 bases lay in between. This CDR3 region has 15 residues. CDR1 and CDR2 from the germline V gene are MGHRA and YSYEKL. In DNA form, the CDR3 reads TGCGCCAGCAGCCGACCTCTTAGGGGGAACACTGAAGCTTTCTTT. Translating gives CASSRPLRGNTEAFF.